The 18 T cell receptor beta chains below come from one sample, sequenced in a study of cytotoxic CD8 clonotypes in ibrutinib-treated CLL. Sequencing used immunoSEQ multiplex PCR; TCRdb keeps in-frame clones, though not all of them. The table shows about 140,000 clones, with 60% to 85% occurring only once. Sequencing was performed on PBMCs, taken after 12 months of ibrutinib treatment. The receptors shown here come from a human donor with chronic lymphocytic leukemia.

The gene calls are TRBV7-3 and TRBJ2-1; D may match TRBD1 or TRBD2 (7 bases each). Germline loops: CDR1 SGHTA, CDR2 FQGTGA. With 3 bases removed from V and 5 bases from J, the gap between germline ends came to 14 bases. The CDR3 is made up of 15 amino acids. CDR3 nucleotide sequence: TGTGCCAGCAGCTTTACGCAGGGGGGGAACAATGAGCAGTTCTTC. This codes for CASSFTQGGNNEQFF.

The sample holds many counts of this clone. The chain joins TRBV6-1 to TRBJ2-1, with D uncertain. Germline V gene sequence: CDR1 MNHNS, CDR2 SASEGT. V was shortened by 2 bases and J by 1 base, with 6 bases between the two germline ends. The CDR3 loop spans 14 amino acids. The CDR3 region is CASSELGSYNEQFF. DNA of the CDR3: TGTGCCAGCAGTGAACTGGGTTCCTACAATGAGCAGTTCTTC.

The sample holds one count of this clone. Other DNA sequences within the sample encode an identical CDR3. The chain couples TRBV11-2 to TRBJ1-1, with 9 bases identical to TRBD1. This CDR3 spans 13 amino acids. J was trimmed by 4 bases and V by 5 bases; bases with no gene match: 2. CDR1 is SGHAT, CDR2 FQNNGV, per germline. The CDR3 coding sequence is TGTGCCAGCAGCCTGACAGGGGGCACTGAAGCTTTCTTT. It codes for CASSLTGGTEAFF.

CDR3: CASRLESVYEQYF. In nucleotides, the CDR3 is TGTGCAAGTCGCTTAGAGTCGGTTTACGAGCAGTACTTC. The chain is built from TRBV12-2 and TRBJ2-7; no DNA check was done on the table's D call, TRBD2. TRBV12-2 is an annotated pseudogene. The CDR3 is 13 amino acids.

This clone was detected only once. The chain is built from TRBV7-9 and TRBJ2-7; no clear D. CDR1 and CDR2 (germline): SEHNR, FQNEAQ (reference sequence). This CDR3 region has 12 residues. V was clipped by 1 base and J by 3 bases, with 4 bases between them. CDR3 region: CASSLVHYEQYF. In DNA form, the CDR3 reads TGTGCCAGCAGCTTAGTACACTACGAGCAGTACTTC.

The chain is built from TRBV27 and TRBJ2-7; D is perhaps TRBD1 (5 bases). The germline V gene has CDR1 MNHEY and CDR2 SMNVEV (reference sequence). V lost 2 bases and J 5 bases, leaving 13 bases between the germline ends. This CDR3 comprises 14 residues. The CDR3 region is CASSLRGAVHEQYF. The CDR3 coding sequence is TGTGCCAGCAGTTTAAGGGGCGCGGTCCACGAGCAGTACTTC.

The chain links TRBV9 to TRBJ1-2; TRBD1 matches at 7 bases. V lost 4 bases and J lost 7; bases outside the gene matches: 4. Per the germline V gene, CDR1 is SGDLS and CDR2 is YYNGEE. CDR3 size: 12 residues. CDR3 DNA sequence: TGTGCCAGCAGCAGGGGGCGGAGTGGCTACACCTTC. It translates to CASSRGRSGYTF. Full variable domain (rest looked up from reference TRBV9 and TRBJ1-2): DSGVTQTPKHLITATGQRVTLRCSPRSGDLSVYWYQQSLDQGLQFLIQYYNGEERAKGNILERFSAQQFPDLHSELNLSSLELGDSALYFCASSRGRSGYTFGSGTRLTVV.

V is TRBV5-1 and J is TRBJ2-1, with 9 bases fitting TRBD1. Germline V CDR1 and CDR2: SGHRS, YFSETQ. The CDR3 covers 17 residues. Losses at the gene ends were 5 bases for V and 5 bases for J; bases not matched to a gene: 14. Written as DNA, the CDR3 is TGCGCCAGCAGTCTAAACCCGGCGGGACAGGGAAACAATGAGCAGTTCTTC. Protein: CASSLNPAGQGNNEQFF.

This sequence joins TRBV10-3 and TRBJ1-2, with D possibly matching TRBD1 (6 bases). The CDR3 runs to 14 residues. Germline V gene data show CDR1 as ENHRY and CDR2 as SYGVKD. The V gene lost 5 bases and the J gene lost 9 bases, with 19 bases spanning the gap. The CDR3 region is CAISRQDIDGSYTF. The CDR3 nucleotides are TGTGCCATCAGTAGACAGGATATTGACGGGAGCTACACCTTC.

The chain recombines TRBV7-6 with TRBJ1-1; no firm D call. The CDR3 spans 18 residues. Per germline, CDR1 SGHVS and CDR2 FNYEAQ. Trimming left V 2 bases short and J 1 base short, with 20 bases between. The CDR3: CASSLMASGFEGNTEAFF. The CDR3 DNA reads as TGTGCCAGCAGCTTAATGGCGTCTGGGTTTGAGGGGAACACTGAAGCTTTCTTT. Supplemented by reference TRBV7-6 and TRBJ1-1, the full variable domain reads GAGVSQSPRYKVTKRGQDVALRCDPISGHVSLYWYRQALGQGPEFLTYFNYEAQQDKSGLPNDRFSAERPEGSISTLTIQRTEQRDSAMYRCASSLMASGFEGNTEAFFGQGTRLTVV.

CDR3 residues: CASSPRETQYF. The CDR3 nucleotides are TGTGCCAGCAGCCCTCGAGAGACCCAGTACTTC. The chain joins TRBV7-2 to TRBJ2-5; D remains ambiguous. Trimming shortened V by 5 bases and J by 4 bases, and 5 bases separated the two germline ends. The V gene's germline CDR1 is SGHTA and CDR2 FQGNSA. The CDR3 totals 11 residues.

The genes are TRBV6-6 and TRBJ2-1; no reliable D call. The length of the CDR3 is 11 residues. CDR1 and CDR2 (germline): MNHNY, SVGAGI (reference sequence). V lost 4 bases to trimming and J lost 6 bases, with 4 bases between them. The CDR3 spells CASSWGNEQFF. The DNA of the CDR3 is TGTGCCAGCAGTTGGGGCAATGAGCAGTTCTTC.

This chain joins TRBV5-1 and TRBJ1-2; 10 nucleotides align to TRBD1. J was trimmed by 8 bases and V by 2 bases; bases with no gene match: 15. The germline CDR1 and CDR2 sequences are SGHRS and YFSETQ. CDR3 length equals 17 residues. CDR3 nucleotides: TGCGCCAGCAGCTTACTTGTCCCGGGACAGGGGTCAAGCGGCTACACCTTC. It is translated as CASSLLVPGQGSSGYTF.

This clone has just one count. The chain combines TRBV5-1 with TRBJ2-3; D call uncertain. V was trimmed by 5 bases and J by 2 bases, leaving 15 bases between them. The germline V gene encodes CDR1 SGHRS and CDR2 YFSETQ. The CDR3 runs 15 residues. This chain's CDR3 is CASRTTLEITDTQYF. CDR3 bases: TGCGCCAGCAGAACTACGTTGGAGATCACAGATACGCAGTATTTT.

Points on this clone: At the DNA level, this CDR3 is encoded by other sequences in the same sample as well. The gene calls are TRBV28 and TRBJ2-1, with 7 bases that match TRBD1. This CDR3 has 14 residues. Looked up from germline, CDR1 is MDHEN and CDR2 is SYDVKM. The junction had 4 bases not matched to a gene; V was cut back by 6 bases and J by 2 bases. In DNA form, the CDR3 reads TGTGCCAGCAGCCCTGGGACAGCCTACAATGAGCAGTTCTTC. Protein product: CASSPGTAYNEQFF.

The chain is built from TRBV7-9 and TRBJ1-1; D is uncertain. V lost 8 bases and J 0 bases, leaving 13 bases between the germline ends. This CDR3 contains 14 residues. Per germline, CDR1 SEHNR and CDR2 FQNEAQ (reference sequence). Here the CDR3 DNA reads TGTGCCAGCGACCGCCGGGAGATGAACACTGAAGCTTTCTTT. Amino acids: CASDRREMNTEAFF.

This clone has just a few counts. CDR3 sequence (DNA): TGTGCCAGTAGAAAATTGACAGACCCTAACACCGGGGAGCTGTTTTTT. Translation: CASRKLTDPNTGELFF. The genes are TRBV19 and TRBJ2-2, with a tentative D call TRBD1 (5 bases). The CDR3 runs to 16 residues. In germline, CDR1 is LNHDA, CDR2 SQIVND (reference sequence). V was shortened by 6 bases and J by 2 bases, with 16 bases between the two germline ends.

The chain uses TRBV13 and TRBJ2-7; 8 nucleotides match TRBD1. The CDR3 spans 15 residues. CDR1 is PRHDT, CDR2 FYEKMQ, per germline (reference sequence). With 5 bases clipped from V and 5 bases from J, the junction kept 11 bases outside the gene matches. The CDR3 DNA reads as TGTGCCAGCAGCCGTCGTAGGACAGGGCAGGACGAGCAGTACTTC. Amino acid sequence: CASSRRRTGQDEQYF.